This TCR beta chain was captured in a study of PD-1 blockade in classical Hodgkin lymphoma. Study details: Patients were infused with nivolumab 3 mg/kg every 2 weeks.

All patients experienced relapse after autologous stem cell transplantation, and brentuximab vedotin exposure was variable. This clone came up once. What it binds is unknown. Mismatch with germline at one junction end may stem from a read error. Other DNA sequences in the sample encode the same CDR3. Study-level points and caveats: It was among complete responders that baseline diversity resembled that of newly diagnosed patients. CD4+ TCR diversity rose significantly by C4D1, and CD8+ TCR diversity did not. Diminished baseline TCR diversity has been reported in newly diagnosed patients relative to healthy donors.

Data came from immunoSEQ multiplex PCR; TCRdb stores just in-frame clones and leaves some out. This table has 95,000 to 100,000 clones, around nine tenths appearing once. This CDR3 has 15 residues. Germline loops: CDR1 SGHAT, CDR2 FQNNGV. The specimen was peripheral blood mononuclear cells (PBMCs), collected before the second cycle of nivolumab. The source is a human donor with classical Hodgkin lymphoma. The chain recombines TRBV11-2 with TRBJ1-2; maybe TRBD1 (6 bases). CDR3 nucleotides: TGTGCCAGTAGCTTAATTCGGGGGCGTAACTATGGCTACACCTTC. This codes for CASSLIRGRNYGYTF.